A single sample gave rise to the 11 T cell receptor beta chains below, sequenced in a study of naive and memory T cell subsets. An equimolar mix of two oligonucleotides served as the beta constant-region primer for TRBC1 and TRBC2. Ligated cDNA was amplified by four rounds of PCR with nested alpha and beta constant-region primers and SP2. MiXCR, applied by TCRdb to the UMI-ligation and nested PCR reads, yields one record per CDR3 protein. This table has 95,000 to 150,000 distinct CDR3 sequences, 35% to 45% appearing once. The sequenced sample was central memory CD4+ T cells from blood. These receptors were taken from a human donor in good health.

This chain connects TRBV7-9 to TRBJ2-7, with a weak D call TRBD2 (5 bases). The CDR3 is 15 residues long. CDR1 and CDR2 (germline): SEHNR, FQNEAQ (reference sequence). The germline V and J ends were trimmed by 1 base and 7 bases, with 17 bases remaining between them. This CDR3 is CASSLESQRPWEQYF. The DNA for the CDR3 is TGTGCCAGCAGCTTAGAATCCCAGCGGCCTTGGGAGCAGTACTTC.

This chain links TRBV6-2 or TRBV6-3 with TRBJ2-1, with D tentatively TRBD1 (6 bases). In germline, CDR1 is MNHEY, CDR2 SVGEGT. V was clipped by 2 bases and J by 9 bases, with 11 bases between them. CDR3 length: 13 residues. The CDR3 DNA reads as TGTGCCAGCAGTTACAACAGGGTAGGTGAGCAGTTCTTC. As protein: CASSYNRVGEQFF.

In this sample, this clonotype is medium-sized. The chain couples TRBV7-9 to TRBJ2-1; 9 positions agree with TRBD1. CDR1 is SEHNR and CDR2 is FQNEAQ in the germline V gene (reference sequence). J lost 7 bases, V lost 3 bases, and 16 bases had no gene match. There are 18 residues in the CDR3. In DNA form, the CDR3 reads TGTGCCAGCAGCTTCACCGACCGACGCGCGGACAGGGGAAATGAGCAGTTCTTC. Translated: CASSFTDRRADRGNEQFF.

In its sample, this clonotype was seen a few times. The chain carries TRBV12-3 or TRBV12-4 and TRBJ2-7; 9 bases match TRBD2. This CDR3 spans 14 amino acids. V lost 5 bases and J lost 4; bases outside the gene matches: 6. CDR3 coding DNA: TGTGCCAGCAGTGTGAGCGGGAGGATGTACGAGCAGTACTTC. Translating gives CASSVSGRMYEQYF.

V and J are TRBV9 and TRBJ2-2; D could derive from TRBD1 or TRBD2 (5 bases each). The CDR3 spans 14 residues. The V and J ends lost 4 bases and 7 bases respectively, with 14 bases between them. Germline values: CDR1 SGDLS, CDR2 YYNGEE. CDR3 sequence: CASSSRGADGELFF. CDR3 coding DNA: TGTGCCAGCAGCTCCAGAGGGGCTGACGGGGAGCTGTTTTTT.

The J gene is TRBJ1-5, the V gene TRBV18; the match to TRBD1 covers 7 bases. The CDR3 consists of 13 residues. The V segment lost 5 bases and the J segment 3 bases; nucleotides outside the gene matches: 1. Looked up from germline, CDR1 is KGHSH and CDR2 is LQKENI. CDR3 region: CASSGTVNQPQHF. The CDR3 DNA sequence: TGTGCCAGCTCAGGGACAGTCAATCAGCCCCAGCATTTT.

J is TRBJ2-3 and V is TRBV2, with 7 nucleotides matching TRBD2. The trim removed 6 bases at V and 2 bases at J, leaving 5 bases unmatched. The germline V gene has CDR1 SNHLY and CDR2 FYNNEI. The CDR3 totals 14 residues. CDR3: CASRREISTDTQYF. CDR3 sequence (DNA): TGTGCCAGCAGGCGGGAGATCTCCACAGATACGCAGTATTTT.

This clonotype occurred a few times. The chain is built from TRBV5-1 and TRBJ2-6; D is ambiguous. The CDR3 runs to 14 residues. V was cut by 4 bases and J by 2 bases, with 7 bases left in between. Germline V gene sequence: CDR1 SGHRS, CDR2 YFSETQ. As DNA, the CDR3 is TGCGCCAGCAGCCCAGGAGCTGGGGCCAACGTCCTGACTTTC. It yields the protein CASSPGAGANVLTF.

This clonotype has a handful of counts. The rearrangement links TRBV30 to TRBJ2-7; weak D call: TRBD1 (6 bases). This CDR3 is 14 amino acids long. V was trimmed by 2 bases and J by 1 base, leaving 12 bases between them. Germline-derived CDR1 and CDR2 are GTSNPN and SVGIG (reference sequence). The CDR3 reads CAWSTQGRSYEQYF. The DNA of the CDR3 is TGTGCCTGGAGTACACAGGGCCGGTCCTACGAGCAGTACTTC.

The chain uses TRBV6-1 and TRBJ2-6; maybe TRBD1 (5 bases). V dropped 4 bases and J dropped 2 bases, with 9 bases sitting between them. The CDR3 has 15 amino acids. Germline CDR1 reads MNHNS; CDR2 reads SASEGT. The CDR3 region has the DNA TGTGCCAGCAGTGCAGGGCTCGCTGGGGCCAACGTCCTGACTTTC. As protein: CASSAGLAGANVLTF.

This clonotype has only a few counts. The chain joins TRBV28 to TRBJ1-2; D possibly corresponds to TRBD1 (5 bases). V lost 5 bases to trimming and J lost 0 bases, with 16 bases between them. The germline V gene has CDR1 MDHEN and CDR2 SYDVKM. The CDR3 consists of 16 residues. The CDR3 sequence: CASSTHPGRPNYGYTF. In DNA form, the CDR3 reads TGTGCCAGCAGTACCCACCCGGGACGGCCTAACTATGGCTACACCTTC.